This paragraph covers one T cell receptor beta chain sequence. Seattle cases were enrolled at active infection and followed longitudinally. In germline, CDR1 is SGHRS, CDR2 YFSETQ. This CDR3 has 14 amino acids. The V end lost 0 bases, the J end lost 2 bases, and 5 bases lay between the germline ends. The sample belongs to a study of blood T cell repertoires in COVID-19. In the study overall: Nucleic acid was either cDNA or gDNA, and it came from T cells, B-cell-depleted T cells, or PBMCs.

Per the study methods: Nucleated cell number was recorded as an estimate derived from reference gene primer amplification. Assay: immunoSEQ multiplex PCR; the TCRdb copy retains only in-frame clones and omits some. That table gives V, J and clone size, and the DNA gave D and trimming. The table includes 150,000 or so clones, around 79% detected once. Material: peripheral blood. The chain links TRBV5-1 to TRBJ1-4; D not resolved. The receptor's source is a woman in her sixties or seventies with COVID-19, enrolled during active disease. CDR3 nucleotide sequence: TGCGCCAGCAGCTTGGGAGGGACTAATGAAAAACTGTTTTTT. The encoded protein is CASSLGGTNEKLFF.